This is a list of T cell receptor beta chains from one sample in a study of T cells in Graves' hyperthyroidism and ophthalmopathy. MiXCR, applied by TCRdb to the multiplex PCR reads, yields one record per CDR3 protein. Counted here are some 620,000 distinct CDR3 sequences, roughly 15% occurring once; the ten biggest clones make up 3.8%. Sequenced sample: blood. The origin of the receptors is a woman younger than 45 with Graves' hyperthyroidism. CDR3s include the opening cysteine and the closing phenylalanine or tryptophan.

j_call v_call cdr3_aa
TRBJ2-7 TRBV13 CASSSDRGGAWGEQYF
TRBJ1-4 TRBV6-2/TRBV6-3 CASSYIMAEKLFF
TRBJ1-4 TRBV3-1 CASSQEFQGGNEKLFF
TRBJ2-5 TRBV7-8 CASSPRGWTGGQETQYF
TRBJ2-7 TRBV10-3 CAISSGQQLSYEQYF
TRBJ2-7 TRBV28 CASSLNRGGRYEQYF
TRBJ2-7 TRBV20-1 CSAVGQGIYEQYF
TRBJ2-3 TRBV6-1 CASRRLDTQYF
TRBJ1-5 TRBV6-6 CASSCSTVSNQPQHF
TRBJ2-5 TRBV11-3 CASSPWTGPQETQYF
TRBJ1-6 TRBV6-2/TRBV6-3 CATTGESNSPLHF
TRBJ2-3 TRBV27 CASSVAGVGDTQYF
TRBJ1-1 TRBV12-3/TRBV12-4 CASRETGDTEAFF
TRBJ2-1 TRBV6-2/TRBV6-3 CASSYPSGGYNEQFF
TRBJ2-2 TRBV2 CASSGSRPTGELFF
TRBJ1-2 TRBV6-1 CASSLTNTGHLFYGYTF
TRBJ2-7 TRBV6-2/TRBV6-3 CASSYGESEQYF
TRBJ1-1 TRBV30 CAWSFSGGTEAFF
TRBJ2-2 TRBV11-2 CASSSAGTGFANTGELFF
TRBJ2-3 TRBV5-1 CASSKGLAASTDTQYF
TRBJ2-7 TRBV12-3/TRBV12-4 CASSLIWTGKSSYEQYF
TRBJ2-3 TRBV2 CATHGFTDTQYF
TRBJ2-4 TRBV18 CASSPARRRTKNIQYF
TRBJ2-2 TRBV11-3 CASSRVGPNTGELFF
TRBJ2-7 TRBV9 CASSVGLAGGYEQYF
TRBJ2-3 TRBV9 CASSPRAGETTDTQYF
TRBJ1-2 TRBV18 CASSPEEGGLYGYTF